The 3 T cell receptor beta chains reported below all come from one sample, sequenced in a study of T-cell memory formation after mild COVID-19. TCRdb independently ran MiXCR on the 5' RACE reads; one entry per CDR3 protein. This sample has around 50,000 distinct CDR3 sequences, with around 10% found just once. Material for sequencing was PBMCs or a T cell subset sorted from them (not recorded which). These receptors originate from a man younger than 30 who had mild COVID-19 (a few samples of this study predate the infection). Cell type and time point are not known.

A few counts support this clonotype. The chain combines TRBV14 with TRBJ2-1; D is possibly TRBD2 (5 bases). V lost 4 bases to trimming and J lost 10 bases, with 8 bases between them. CDR1 and CDR2 (germline): SGHDN, FVKESK. This CDR3 spans 11 amino acids. CDR3 DNA: TGTGCCAGCAGCCGTTGGGAGGAGCAGTTCTTC. It translates to CASSRWEEQFF. Using reference TRBV14 and TRBJ2-1 for the parts outside the CDR3, the full variable domain is EAGVTQFPSHSVIEKGQTVTLRCDPISGHDNLYWYRRVMGKEIKFLLHFVKESKQDESGMPNNRFLAERTGGTYSTLKVQPAELEDSGVYFCASSRWEEQFFGPGTRLTVL.

V is TRBV7-3 and J is TRBJ1-1; D not certain. V was clipped by 5 bases and J by 1 base, with 8 bases between them. CDR1 and CDR2 from the germline V gene are SGHTA and FQGTGA. The CDR3 loop spans 13 amino acids. CDR3 nucleotides: TGTGCCAGCAGCATGGACCGGAACACTGAAGCTTTCTTT. It specifies CASSMDRNTEAFF.

The chain recombines TRBV24-1 with TRBJ2-2; 8 positions match TRBD1. The CDR3 loop spans 15 amino acids. V lost 5 bases to trimming and J lost 4 bases; unmatched junction nucleotides: 5. Per germline, CDR1 KGHDR and CDR2 SFDVKD. The CDR3 sequence is CATSGPGGSTGELFF. DNA of the CDR3: TGTGCCACCAGTGGCCCAGGGGGCAGCACCGGGGAGCTGTTTTTT.